The clone carrying this T cell receptor beta chain was observed a handful of times. Its antigen remains unknown. The sample originates from a study of post-analysis software for immune sequencing data. Study information: Relapsing-remitting, secondary progressive and progressive-relapsing forms made up the multiple sclerosis disease courses. Study-level points and caveats: TRBV5-6, TRBV5-1 and TRBV20-1 were among a few TRBV segments more frequent in patients than controls. Relative to controls, patients with multiple sclerosis showed significantly lower normalized Chao1 diversity. Samples from one preparation batch, clustered by F measure, grouped strongly together.

Presence of unique molecular identifiers characterized the TCR beta cDNA libraries. A few hundred thousand cDNA molecules were obtained from about 0.98 to 11 million T cells. TCRdb re-derived calls from the PCR reads in MiXCR, one entry per CDR3 protein. The table includes hundreds of thousands of distinct CDR3 sequences, 30% detected once. The CDR3 consists of 15 residues. Germline V gene lookup returns CDR1 MDHEN and CDR2 SYDVKM. J gave up 8 bases and V 7 bases, and 8 bases lay outside the gene matches. The sample taken for sequencing was blood. This clonotype was obtained from a girl aged 5 to 17 with multiple sclerosis. V gene TRBV28 combines with J gene TRBJ2-1; 13 bases fit TRBD2. The CDR3 coding sequence is TGTGCCAGCACCTCACTAGCGGGAGGGAGAGATGAGCAGTTCTTC. Translating gives CASTSLAGGRDEQFF.